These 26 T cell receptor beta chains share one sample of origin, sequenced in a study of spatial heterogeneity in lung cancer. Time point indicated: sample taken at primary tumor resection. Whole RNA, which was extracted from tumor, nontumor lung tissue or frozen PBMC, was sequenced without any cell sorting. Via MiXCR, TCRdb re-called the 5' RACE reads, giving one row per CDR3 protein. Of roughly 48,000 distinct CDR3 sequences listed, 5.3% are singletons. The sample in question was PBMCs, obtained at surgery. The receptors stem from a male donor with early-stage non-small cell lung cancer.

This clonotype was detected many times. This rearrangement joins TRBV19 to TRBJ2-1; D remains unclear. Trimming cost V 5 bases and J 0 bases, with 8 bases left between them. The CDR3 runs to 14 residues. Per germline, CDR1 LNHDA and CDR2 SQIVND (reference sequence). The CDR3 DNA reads TGTGCCAGTAGTCCCCCCCTCTCCTACAATGAGCAGTTCTTC. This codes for CASSPPLSYNEQFF.

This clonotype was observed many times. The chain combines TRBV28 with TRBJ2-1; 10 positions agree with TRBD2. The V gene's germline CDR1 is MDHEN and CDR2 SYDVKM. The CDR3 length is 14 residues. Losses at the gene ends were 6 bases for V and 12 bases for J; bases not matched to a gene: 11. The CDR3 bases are TGTGCCAGCAGATCTAGCGGGAGTAATACACCGCAGTTCTTC. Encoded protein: CASRSSGSNTPQFF.

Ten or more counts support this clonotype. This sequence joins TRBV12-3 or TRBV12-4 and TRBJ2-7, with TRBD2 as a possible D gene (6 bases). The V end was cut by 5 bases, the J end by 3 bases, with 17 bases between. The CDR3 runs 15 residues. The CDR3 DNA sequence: TGTGCCAGCAGTGCCCCAAGGAGGGGAGACTACGAGCAGTACTTC. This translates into CASSAPRRGDYEQYF.

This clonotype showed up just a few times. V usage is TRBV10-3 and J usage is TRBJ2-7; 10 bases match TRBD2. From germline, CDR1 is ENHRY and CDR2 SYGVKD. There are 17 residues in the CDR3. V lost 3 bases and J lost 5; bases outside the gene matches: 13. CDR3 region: CAISDGASGRSNHEQYF. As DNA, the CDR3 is TGTGCCATCAGTGATGGGGCTAGCGGGAGAAGTAACCACGAGCAGTACTTC.

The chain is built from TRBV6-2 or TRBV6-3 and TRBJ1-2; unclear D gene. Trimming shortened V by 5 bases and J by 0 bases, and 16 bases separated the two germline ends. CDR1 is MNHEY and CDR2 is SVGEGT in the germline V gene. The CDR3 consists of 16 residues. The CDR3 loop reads CASSLRALGANYGYTF. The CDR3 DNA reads TGTGCCAGCAGTCTCCGGGCCCTTGGGGCTAACTATGGCTACACCTTC.

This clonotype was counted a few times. DNA of the CDR3: TGTGCCAGCAGTTACTCTACTAGCGGGAGGAATTACAATGAGCAGTTCTTC. This encodes CASSYSTSGRNYNEQFF. V usage is TRBV6-2 or TRBV6-3 and J usage is TRBJ2-1, with 12 bases that match TRBD2. There are 17 residues in the CDR3. CDR1 is MNHEY, CDR2 SVGEGT, per germline. V trimming: 0 bases; J trimming: 4 bases; junction bases outside the gene matches: 4.

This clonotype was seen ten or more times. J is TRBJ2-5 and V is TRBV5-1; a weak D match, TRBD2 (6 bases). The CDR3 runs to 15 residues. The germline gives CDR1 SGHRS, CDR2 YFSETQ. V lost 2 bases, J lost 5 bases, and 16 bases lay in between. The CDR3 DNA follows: TGCGCCAGCAGCTTAGATTCGGGCCGGGGGGAGACCCAGTACTTC. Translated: CASSLDSGRGETQYF.

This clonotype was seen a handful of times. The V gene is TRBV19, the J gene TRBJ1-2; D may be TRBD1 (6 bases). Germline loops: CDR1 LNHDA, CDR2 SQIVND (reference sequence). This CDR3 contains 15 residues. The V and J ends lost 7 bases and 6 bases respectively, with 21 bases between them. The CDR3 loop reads CASKRLLGGADGYTF. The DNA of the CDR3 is TGTGCCAGTAAACGCCTTTTGGGGGGCGCAGATGGCTACACCTTC.

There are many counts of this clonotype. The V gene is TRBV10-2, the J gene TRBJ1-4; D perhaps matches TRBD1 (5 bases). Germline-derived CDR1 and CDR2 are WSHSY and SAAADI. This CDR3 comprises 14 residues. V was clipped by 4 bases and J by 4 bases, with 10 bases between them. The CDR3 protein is CASSAGTVNEKLFF. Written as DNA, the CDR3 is TGCGCCAGCAGTGCCGGGACGGTTAATGAAAAACTGTTTTTT.

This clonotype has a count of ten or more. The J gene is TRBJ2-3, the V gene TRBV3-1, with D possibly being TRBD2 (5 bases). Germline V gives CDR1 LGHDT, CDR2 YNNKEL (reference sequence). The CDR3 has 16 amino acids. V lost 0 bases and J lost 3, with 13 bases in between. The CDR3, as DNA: TGTGCCAGCAGCCAAGAAGGGCTAGCCGGGACAGATACGCAGTATTTT. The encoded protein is CASSQEGLAGTDTQYF.

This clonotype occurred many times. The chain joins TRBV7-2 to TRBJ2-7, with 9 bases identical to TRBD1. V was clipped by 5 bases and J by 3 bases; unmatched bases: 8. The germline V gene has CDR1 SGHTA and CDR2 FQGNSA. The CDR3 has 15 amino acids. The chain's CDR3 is CASSPSMGQGYEQYF. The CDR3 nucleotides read TGTGCCAGCAGCCCTTCCATGGGACAGGGCTACGAGCAGTACTTC.

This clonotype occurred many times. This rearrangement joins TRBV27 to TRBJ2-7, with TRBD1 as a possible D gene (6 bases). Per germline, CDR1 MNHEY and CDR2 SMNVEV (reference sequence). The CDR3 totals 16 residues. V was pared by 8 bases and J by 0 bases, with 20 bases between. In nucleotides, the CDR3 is TGTGCCAGCCGGAAAAACCGGGACACCGCCTCCTACGAGCAGTACTTC. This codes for CASRKNRDTASYEQYF.

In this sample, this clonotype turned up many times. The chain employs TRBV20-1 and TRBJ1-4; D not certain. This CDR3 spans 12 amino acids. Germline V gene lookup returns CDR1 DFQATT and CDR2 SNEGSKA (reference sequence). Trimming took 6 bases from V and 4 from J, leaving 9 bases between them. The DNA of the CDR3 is TGCAGTGCCACAAAGGGTAATGAAAAACTGTTTTTT. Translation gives CSATKGNEKLFF.

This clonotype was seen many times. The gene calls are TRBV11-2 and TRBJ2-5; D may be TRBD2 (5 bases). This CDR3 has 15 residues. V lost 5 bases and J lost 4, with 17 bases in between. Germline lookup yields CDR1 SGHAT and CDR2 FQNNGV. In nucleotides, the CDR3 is TGTGCCAGCAGCCCCCCAGGAAGCGGAGGAGAGACCCAGTACTTC. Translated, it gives CASSPPGSGGETQYF. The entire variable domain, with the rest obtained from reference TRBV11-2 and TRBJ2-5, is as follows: EAGVAQSPRYKIIEKRQSVAFWCNPISGHATLYWYQQILGQGPKLLIQFQNNGVVDDSQLPKDRFSAERLKGVDSTLKIQPAKLEDSAVYLCASSPPGSGGETQYFGPGTRLLVL.

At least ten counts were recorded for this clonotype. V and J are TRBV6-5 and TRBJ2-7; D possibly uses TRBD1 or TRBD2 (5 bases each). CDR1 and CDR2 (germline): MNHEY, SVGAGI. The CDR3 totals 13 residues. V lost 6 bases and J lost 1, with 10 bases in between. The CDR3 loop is CASSRDVSYEQYF. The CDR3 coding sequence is TGTGCCAGCAGCAGGGACGTATCCTACGAGCAGTACTTC.

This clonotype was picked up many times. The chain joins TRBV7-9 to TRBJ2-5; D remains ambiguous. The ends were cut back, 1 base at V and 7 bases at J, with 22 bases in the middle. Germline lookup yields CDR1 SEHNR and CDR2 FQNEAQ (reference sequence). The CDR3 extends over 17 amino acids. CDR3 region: CASSLGSGRFRRGTQYF. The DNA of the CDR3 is TGTGCCAGCAGCTTAGGGTCAGGTAGATTCCGCCGCGGGACCCAGTACTTC.

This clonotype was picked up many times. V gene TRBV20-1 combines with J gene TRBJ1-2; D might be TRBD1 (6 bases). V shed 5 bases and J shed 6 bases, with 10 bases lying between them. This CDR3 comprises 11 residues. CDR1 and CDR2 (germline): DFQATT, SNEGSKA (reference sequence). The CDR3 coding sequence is TGCAGTGCTCGGAGGACAGATGGCTACACCTTC. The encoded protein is CSARRTDGYTF.

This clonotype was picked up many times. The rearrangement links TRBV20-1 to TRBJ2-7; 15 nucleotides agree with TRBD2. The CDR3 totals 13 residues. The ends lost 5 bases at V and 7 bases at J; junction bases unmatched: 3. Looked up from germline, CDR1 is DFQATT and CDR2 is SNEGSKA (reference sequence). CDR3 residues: CSAGLAGGREQYF. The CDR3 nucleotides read TGCAGTGCTGGACTAGCGGGAGGGAGAGAGCAGTACTTC.

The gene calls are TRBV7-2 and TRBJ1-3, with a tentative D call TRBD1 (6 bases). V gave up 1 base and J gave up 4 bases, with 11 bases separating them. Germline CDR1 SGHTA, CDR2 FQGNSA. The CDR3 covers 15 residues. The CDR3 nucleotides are TGTGCCAGCAGCTTAGGTACAGGGACAGGAAACACCATATATTTT. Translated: CASSLGTGTGNTIYF. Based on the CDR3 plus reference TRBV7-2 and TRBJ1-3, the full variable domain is GAGVSQSPSNKVTEKGKDVELRCDPISGHTALYWYRQSLGQGLEFLIYFQGNSAPDKSGLPSDRFSAERTGGSVSTLTIQRTQQEDSAVYLCASSLGTGTGNTIYFGEGSWLTVV.

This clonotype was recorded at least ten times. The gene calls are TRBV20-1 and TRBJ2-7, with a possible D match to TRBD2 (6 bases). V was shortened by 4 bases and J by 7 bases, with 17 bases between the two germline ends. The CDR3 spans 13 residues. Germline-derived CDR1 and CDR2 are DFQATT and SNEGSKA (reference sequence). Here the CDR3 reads CSATPGRGGEQYF. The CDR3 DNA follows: TGCAGTGCTACCCCCGGGCGGGGCGGGGAGCAGTACTTC.

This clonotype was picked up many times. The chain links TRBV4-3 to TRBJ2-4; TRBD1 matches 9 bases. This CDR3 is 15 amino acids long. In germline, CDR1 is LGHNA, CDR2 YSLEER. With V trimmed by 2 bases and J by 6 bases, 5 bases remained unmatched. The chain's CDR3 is CASSQKVGQGNIQYF. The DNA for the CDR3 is TGCGCCAGCAGCCAAAAGGTGGGACAGGGAAACATTCAGTACTTC.

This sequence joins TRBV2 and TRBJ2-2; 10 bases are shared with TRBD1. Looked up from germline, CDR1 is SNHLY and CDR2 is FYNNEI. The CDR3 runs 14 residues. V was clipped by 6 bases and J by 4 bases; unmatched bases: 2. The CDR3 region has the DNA TGTGCCAGCAGGACAGGGGGCGGCACCGGGGAGCTGTTTTTT. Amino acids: CASRTGGGTGELFF.

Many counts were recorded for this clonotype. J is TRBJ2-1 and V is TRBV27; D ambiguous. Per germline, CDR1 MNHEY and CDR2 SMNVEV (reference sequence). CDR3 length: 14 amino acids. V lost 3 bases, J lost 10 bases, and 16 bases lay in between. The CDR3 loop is CASSFKGYAREQFF. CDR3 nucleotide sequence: TGTGCCAGCAGTTTCAAGGGCTACGCACGGGAGCAGTTCTTC.

The CDR3 nucleotides are TGCGCCAGCAGCCATGGGGTAGATAAAGCCAAAAACATTCAGTACTTC. Translation: CASSHGVDKAKNIQYF. This rearrangement joins TRBV4-1 to TRBJ2-4; D gene uncertain. This CDR3 comprises 16 residues. Trimming cost V 3 bases and J 0 bases, with 12 bases left between them. The germline V gene encodes CDR1 MGHRA and CDR2 YSYEKL.

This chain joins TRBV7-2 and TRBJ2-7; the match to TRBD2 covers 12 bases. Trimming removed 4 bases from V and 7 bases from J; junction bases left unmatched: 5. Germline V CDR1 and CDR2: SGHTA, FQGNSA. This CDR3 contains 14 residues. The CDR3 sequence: CASSSRLAGVEQYF. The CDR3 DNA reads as TGTGCCAGCAGCTCCAGACTAGCGGGAGTGGAGCAGTACTTC.

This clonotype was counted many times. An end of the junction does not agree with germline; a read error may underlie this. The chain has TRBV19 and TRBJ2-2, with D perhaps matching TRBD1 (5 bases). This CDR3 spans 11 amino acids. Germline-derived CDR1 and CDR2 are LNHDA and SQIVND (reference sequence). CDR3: CASSRQGAVVF. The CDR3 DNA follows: TGTGCCAGTAGTAGACAAGGGGCGGTCGTTTTT. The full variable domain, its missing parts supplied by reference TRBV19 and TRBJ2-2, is DGGITQSPKYLFRKEGQNVTLSCEQNLNHDAMYWYRQDPGQGLRLIYYSQIVNDFQKGDIAEGYSVSREKKESFPLTVTSAQKNPTAFYLCASSRQGAVVFGEGSRLTVL.